This note documents a single T cell receptor (beta chain) sequence. What it binds is not known. This specimen belongs to a study of identical twins. General study points: Invariant cells of the MAIT and iNKT types might have partly distorted the zero-insertion analyses.

All of the donors were Caucasians in good health. One entry per CDR3 protein, called by TCRdb with MiXCR from the 5' RACE reads. In the table there are more than 650,000 distinct CDR3 sequences, around 6% of which are singletons. This CDR3 is 13 amino acids long. The germline V and J ends were trimmed by 1 base and 3 bases, with 8 bases remaining between them. In germline, CDR1 is DFQATT, CDR2 SNEGSKA (reference sequence). Sequencing was done on a sample of naive T cells sorted from blood. J is TRBJ2-3 and V is TRBV20-1; D is possibly TRBD1 (5 bases). This clonotype was sampled from a young man in good health. CDR3 in amino acids: CSARGGLTDTQYF. In nucleotides, the CDR3 is TGCAGTGCTAGAGGGGGCCTGACAGATACGCAGTATTTT.